This T cell receptor beta chain was retrieved from a study of T cell responses to AZD1222 COVID-19 vaccine. Study-level points and caveats: Spike was spanned by vaccine-associated CD4 TCRs, which were dominant at 160-218 and 743-854.

This clone was detected once. Its antigen remains unidentified. Method: immunoSEQ multiplex PCR; TCRdb's copy keeps in-frame clones and lacks some. The sample contains 100,000 or so clones, about 87% of which appear only once. Trimming shortened V by 1 base and J by 0 bases, and 7 bases separated the two germline ends. The CDR3 length is 14 residues. Germline CDR1 SGHAT, CDR2 FQNNGV. The sample in question was peripheral blood, obtained on day 0 of AZD1222 vaccination. This TCR came from an adult in good health. The chain is built from TRBV11-2 and TRBJ2-7; D is tentatively TRBD1 or TRBD2 (5 bases each). Here the CDR3 DNA reads TGTGCCAGCAGCTTAGCAGGGAGCTCCTACGAGCAGTACTTC. Protein sequence: CASSLAGSSYEQYF.